The rows below give T cell receptor beta chains drawn from one sample of a study of T cells in Graves' hyperthyroidism and ophthalmopathy. MiXCR was run by TCRdb on the multiplex PCR reads, yielding one entry per CDR3 protein. The profile shows 200,000 or so distinct CDR3 sequences, 17% of them singletons. The source material was blood. These receptors all come from a woman between 50 and 59 years old with Graves' hyperthyroidism. The CDR3 runs from the conserved cysteine through the conserved F or W. D genes are given only for firm matches. Size is omitted from some rows. Given values are once, few, many or a class for expanded clones.

.,many,TRBJ1-3,TRBV11-2,TGTGCCAGCAGCTTAGGACTGGGGGCTGGAAACACCATATATTTT,CASSLGLGAGNTIYF
TRBD2,.,TRBJ2-1,TRBV5-1,TGCGCCAGCAGCTTGAACCTAGCGGAAAGCTCCTACAATGAGCAGTTCTTC,CASSLNLAESSYNEQFF
.,many,TRBJ2-3,TRBV12-3/TRBV12-4,TGTGCCAGCAGTGCCCCTCGCGCAGATACGCAGTATTTT,CASSAPRADTQYF
.,many,TRBJ1-1,TRBV20-1,TGCAGTCCAAGAGGGGGGCAGGTGATAGCTGAAGCTTTCTTT,CSPRGGQVIAEAFF
TRBD2,many,TRBJ2-5,TRBV12-5,TGTGCTAGTGGCCCCGGGAGGACCTCCCAAGAGACCCAGTACTTC,CASGPGRTSQETQYF
.,few,TRBJ1-2,TRBV7-3,TGTGCCAGCAGCTTATCGTACTCAGATGGCTACACCTTC,CASSLSYSDGYTF
.,.,TRBJ2-1,TRBV19,TGTGCCACCTGGGGGCAAAGAGACAATGAGCAGTTCTTC,CATWGQRDNEQFF
.,.,TRBJ2-6,TRBV6-6,TGTGCCAGCAGTTACGGGGTGGCAGGGACTGGGGCCAACGTCCTGACTTTC,CASSYGVAGTGANVLTF
.,many,TRBJ2-1,TRBV28,TGTGCCAGCAGTTTTGTCCGGGGGGCCCGCTCCTCCTACAATGAGCAGTTCTTC,CASSFVRGARSSYNEQFF
TRBD1,many,TRBJ2-7,TRBV20-1,TGCAGTGCTTGGCAGGGGGAAGTTGGCTCCTACGAGCAGTACTTC,CSAWQGEVGSYEQYF
.,once,TRBJ2-3,TRBV24-1,TGTGCCACCAGTGATTTGGGGGACTGGAAGACTAGCACAGATACGCAGTATTTT,CATSDLGDWKTSTDTQYF
TRBD1,many,TRBJ1-2,TRBV9,TGTGCCAGCAGCGTAGACCCAGGGGGCAGTGGCTACACCTTC,CASSVDPGGSGYTF
TRBD1,many,TRBJ1-1,TRBV7-2,TGTGCCAGTTCTTCAGGGGGAAACACTGAAGCTTTCTTT,CASSSGGNTEAFF
.,.,TRBJ2-7,TRBV20-1,TGCAGTGCCCCTCAAACTAGGATTTACGAGCAGTACTTC,CSAPQTRIYEQYF
TRBD1,many,TRBJ1-2,TRBV28,TGTGCCAGCAGTCCGGCGACAGGGATCTATGGCTACACCTTC,CASSPATGIYGYTF
.,many,TRBJ1-2,TRBV20-1,TGCAGTGCTAGAGTGGCGGGGGCTAACTATGGCTACACCTTC,CSARVAGANYGYTF
.,many,TRBJ2-5,TRBV7-2,TGTGCCAGCAGCTACCGGTCCCAAGAGACCCAGTACTTC,CASSYRSQETQYF
.,many,TRBJ2-7,TRBV12-3/TRBV12-4,TGTGCCAGCAGTTGGAGAGGAGGATTTGGTACGTCCTACGAGCAGTACTTC,CASSWRGGFGTSYEQYF
.,many,TRBJ1-2,TRBV12-3/TRBV12-4,TGTGCCAGCAGTTCAACAGGGTTCTATGGCTACACCTTC,CASSSTGFYGYTF
TRBD2,many,TRBJ2-7,TRBV7-8,TGTGCCAGCAGCTCCCTTAGCGGGGGTAGCTCCTACGAGCAGTACTTC,CASSSLSGGSSYEQYF
.,few,TRBJ2-7,TRBV7-9,TGTGCCAGCAGCTCCCAGGGGCTGTTCGACGAGCAGTACTTC,CASSSQGLFDEQYF
TRBD2,many,TRBJ2-3,TRBV7-2,TGTGCCAGCAGCCCAGCGGGAGCCGGCACAGATACGCAGTATTTT,CASSPAGAGTDTQYF
TRBD2,many,TRBJ2-3,TRBV27,TGTGCCAGCAGACTAGCGGAAGCTAACCCCTTGGAGCAGTATTTT,CASRLAEANPLEQYF